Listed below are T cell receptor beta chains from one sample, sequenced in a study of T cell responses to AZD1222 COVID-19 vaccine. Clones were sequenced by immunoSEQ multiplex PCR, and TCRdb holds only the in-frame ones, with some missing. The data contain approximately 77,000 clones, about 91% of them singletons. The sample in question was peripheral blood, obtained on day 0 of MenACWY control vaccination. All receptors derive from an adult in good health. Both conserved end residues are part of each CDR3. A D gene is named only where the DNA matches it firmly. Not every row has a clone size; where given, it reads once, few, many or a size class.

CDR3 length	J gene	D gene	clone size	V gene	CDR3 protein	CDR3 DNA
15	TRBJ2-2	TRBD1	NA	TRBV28	CASSFRRGQSGELFF	TGTGCCAGCAGTTTCCGCAGGGGGCAATCCGGGGAGCTGTTTTTT
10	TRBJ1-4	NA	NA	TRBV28	CASSREKLFF	TGTGCCAGCTCTCGGGAAAAACTGTTTTTT
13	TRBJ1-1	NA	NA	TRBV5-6	CASIGQINTEAFF	TGTGCCAGCATCGGACAGATTAACACTGAAGCTTTCTTT
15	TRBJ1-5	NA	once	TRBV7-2	CASSLAPGAGQPQHF	TGTGCCAGCAGCTTAGCCCCAGGGGCAGGTCAGCCCCAGCATTTT
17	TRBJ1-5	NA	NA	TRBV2	CASSNPKSLYTNQPQHF	TGTGCCAGCAGTAACCCCAAATCTCTCTACACCAACCAGCCCCAGCATTTT
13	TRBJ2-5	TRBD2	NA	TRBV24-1	CATSDPGGETQYF	TGTGCCACCAGTGACCCGGGGGGGGAGACCCAGTACTTC
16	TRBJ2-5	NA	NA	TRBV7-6	CASSLGWTPPRETQYF	TGTGCCAGCAGCTTAGGGTGGACGCCACCCCGAGAGACCCAGTACTTC
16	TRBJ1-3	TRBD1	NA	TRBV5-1	CASSSGGASFGNTIYF	TGCGCCAGCAGTTCAGGGGGCGCTTCATTTGGAAACACCATATATTTT
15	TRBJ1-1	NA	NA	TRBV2	CASSEGGVMNTEAFF	TGTGCCAGCAGTGAAGGCGGGGTTATGAACACTGAAGCTTTCTTT
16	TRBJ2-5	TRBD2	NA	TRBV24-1	CATSDPGTSGQETQYF	TGTGCCACCAGTGATCCAGGGACTAGCGGACAAGAGACCCAGTACTTC
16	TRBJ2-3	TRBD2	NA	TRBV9	CASSVDSGGPLSTQYF	TGTGCCAGCAGCGTAGATAGCGGGGGCCCCCTTTCGACGCAGTATTTT
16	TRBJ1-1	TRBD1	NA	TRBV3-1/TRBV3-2	CASSQAGTGGSTEAFF	TGTGCCAGCAGCCAAGCCGGGACAGGGGGGAGCACTGAAGCTTTCTTT
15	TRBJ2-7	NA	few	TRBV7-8	CASSLGFTQTYEQYF	TGTGCCAGCAGCTTAGGGTTCACTCAAACCTACGAGCAGTACTTC
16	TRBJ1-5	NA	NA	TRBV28	CASSFLDLRGGQPQHF	TGTGCCAGCAGTTTTCTGGACCTCCGTGGGGGTCAGCCCCAGCATTTT
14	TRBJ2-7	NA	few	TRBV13	CASSLGKQSYEQYF	TGTGCCAGCAGCTTAGGGAAGCAGTCCTACGAGCAGTACTTC
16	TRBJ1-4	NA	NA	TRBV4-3	CASSQDLAYENEKLFF	TGCGCCAGCAGCCAAGACTTGGCCTACGAGAATGAAAAACTGTTTTTT
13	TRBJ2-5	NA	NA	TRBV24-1	CATSDVTLETQYF	TGTGCCACCAGTGATGTTACCCTAGAGACCCAGTACTTC
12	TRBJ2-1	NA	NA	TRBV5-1	CASSLLGSEQFF	TGCGCCAGCAGCTTGTTGGGCAGTGAGCAGTTCTTC
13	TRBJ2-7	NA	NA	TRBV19	CASSFGGSYEQYF	TGTGCCAGTAGTTTCGGCGGGTCCTACGAGCAGTACTTC
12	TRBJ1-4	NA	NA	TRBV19	CASSPANEKLFF	TGTGCGAGCAGCCCCGCCAATGAAAAACTGTTTTTT
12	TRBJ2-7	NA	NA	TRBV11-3	CASSPQIHEQYF	TGTGCCAGCAGCCCTCAAATTCACGAGCAGTACTTC
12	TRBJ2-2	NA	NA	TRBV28	CASSGSTGELFF	TGTGCCAGCAGTGGCTCAACCGGGGAGCTGTTTTTT
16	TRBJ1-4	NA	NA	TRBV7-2	CASSLALGATNEKLFF	TGTGCCAGCAGCTTAGCGCTAGGTGCAACTAATGAAAAACTGTTTTTT
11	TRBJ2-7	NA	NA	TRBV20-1	CSVTTSYEQYF	TGCAGTGTGACGACCAGCTACGAGCAGTACTTC
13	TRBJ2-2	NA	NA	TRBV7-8	CASSLRRAGELFF	TGTGCCAGCAGCTTAAGGCGTGCCGGGGAGCTGTTTTTT
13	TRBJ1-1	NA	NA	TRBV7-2	CASSSQGNTEAFF	TGTGCCAGCAGCTCCCAGGGAAACACTGAAGCTTTCTTT
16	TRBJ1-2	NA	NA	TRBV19	CASSIATGTLNYGYTF	TGTGCCAGTAGTATAGCAACTGGGACGCTGAACTATGGCTACACCTTC